This is a list of T cell receptor beta chains from one sample in a study of T-cell memory formation after mild COVID-19. Via MiXCR, TCRdb re-called the 5' RACE reads, giving one row per CDR3 protein. Counted here are 400,000 to 500,000 distinct CDR3 sequences, approximately 19% occurring once; the ten biggest clones make up roughly a fifth. Sequenced sample: PBMCs or a T cell subset sorted from them (not recorded which). The origin of the receptors is a young man who had mild COVID-19 (a few samples of this study predate the infection). Cell type and time point are not known. CDR3s include the opening cysteine and the closing phenylalanine or tryptophan. A D gene is named only where the DNA matches it firmly. The size field is filled for only some rows; it gives once, few, many or a size class.

D: .; J: TRBJ2-1; V: TRBV29-1; size: .; DNA: TGCAGCGTTGCCCGGGGGGCCGAAGGGAATGAGCAGTTCTTC; CDR3: CSVARGAEGNEQFF
D: .; J: TRBJ1-2; V: TRBV4-3; size: .; DNA: TGCGCCAGCAGCCGGAGGGGTTTCGACTATGGCTACACCTTC; CDR3: CASSRRGFDYGYTF
D: .; J: TRBJ1-5; V: TRBV7-2; size: few; DNA: TGTGCCAGCAGCTCCCGGTTTCTAGGGGGTCAGCCCCAGCATTTT; CDR3: CASSSRFLGGQPQHF
D: TRBD1; J: TRBJ2-3; V: TRBV5-1; size: .; DNA: TGCGCCAGCAGCTTCTTTGATGCCGGGACAGGGGGCTGGGATACGCAGTATTTT; CDR3: CASSFFDAGTGGWDTQYF
D: .; J: TRBJ2-3; V: TRBV5-1; size: many; DNA: TGCGCCAGCAGCTTGGGTGTGCAAGGAGATACGCAGTATTTT; CDR3: CASSLGVQGDTQYF
D: TRBD1; J: TRBJ1-2; V: TRBV12-3/TRBV12-4; size: .; DNA: TGTGCCAGCAGTCGCACAAGACAGGGTTCTGGCTACACCTTC; CDR3: CASSRTRQGSGYTF
D: .; J: TRBJ2-2; V: TRBV4-1; size: .; DNA: TGCGCCAGCAGCTTCACAGGGACGAACACCGGGGAGCTGTTTTTT; CDR3: CASSFTGTNTGELFF
D: .; J: TRBJ2-3; V: TRBV6-5; size: few; DNA: TGTGCCAGCAGCCCAGAGGGCAGACGCACAGATACGCAGTATTTT; CDR3: CASSPEGRRTDTQYF
D: .; J: TRBJ2-7; V: TRBV5-1; size: few; DNA: TGCGCCAGCAGCTTGGAGTCCACAATGGGCGAGCAGTACTTC; CDR3: CASSLESTMGEQYF
D: TRBD2; J: TRBJ2-1; V: TRBV27; size: few; DNA: TGTGCCAGCAGTTTATTGGTAGCGGGGGGGCTCACCTACAATGAGCAGTTCTTC; CDR3: CASSLLVAGGLTYNEQFF
D: .; J: TRBJ2-7; V: TRBV18; size: .; DNA: TGTGCCAGCTCACCCCCCGGGACTCCTAAGTCCTACGAGCAGTACTTC; CDR3: CASSPPGTPKSYEQYF
D: .; J: TRBJ2-7; V: TRBV2; size: .; DNA: TGTGCCAGCAGTGAGACACCAGGCTCCTACGAGCAGTACTTC; CDR3: CASSETPGSYEQYF
D: .; J: TRBJ2-3; V: TRBV7-9; size: few; DNA: TGTGCCAGCAGCACCGGGGTTAGCACAGATACGCAGTATTTT; CDR3: CASSTGVSTDTQYF
D: TRBD2; J: TRBJ2-5; V: TRBV7-9; size: .; DNA: TGTGCCAGCAGCTTTCCCCTTAGCGGGGGCAGTTCGGAGACCCAGTACTTC; CDR3: CASSFPLSGGSSETQYF
D: TRBD1; J: TRBJ1-1; V: TRBV5-1; size: few; DNA: TGCGCCAGCAGCTTGTATGGGCCAGGGGGTCGCACTGAAGCTTTCTTT; CDR3: CASSLYGPGGRTEAFF
D: .; J: TRBJ2-3; V: TRBV6-5; size: few; DNA: TGTGCCAGCAGTTACGCGCGGGGACGCACAGATACGCAGTATTTT; CDR3: CASSYARGRTDTQYF
D: .; J: TRBJ1-1; V: TRBV15; size: many; DNA: TGTGCCACCAGCAGAGGGGACCTAGCGGAGAACACTGAAGCTTTCTTT; CDR3: CATSRGDLAENTEAFF
D: .; J: TRBJ2-5; V: TRBV3-1; size: few; DNA: TGTGCCAGCAGCCCAGGTCGGGGTGGCGAGACCCAGTACTTC; CDR3: CASSPGRGGETQYF
D: .; J: TRBJ2-5; V: TRBV4-3; size: many; DNA: TGCGCCAGCAGCCGGGACGGAGAGACCCAGTACTTC; CDR3: CASSRDGETQYF
D: .; J: TRBJ1-2; V: TRBV11-2; size: few; DNA: TGTGCCAGCAGCCCAAATGGAGGGTCCGATGGCTACACCTTC; CDR3: CASSPNGGSDGYTF
D: TRBD1; J: TRBJ2-5; V: TRBV11-2; size: .; DNA: TGTGCCAGCAGGGGACAGAACCAAGAGACCCAGTACTTC; CDR3: CASRGQNQETQYF
D: .; J: TRBJ2-4; V: TRBV7-2; size: .; DNA: TGTGCCAGCAGCTTAGTACAGCCGAGAAACATTCAGTACTTC; CDR3: CASSLVQPRNIQYF
D: .; J: TRBJ2-2; V: TRBV5-1; size: .; DNA: TGCGCCAGCAGCCCCCGCAACACTTTCGGGGAGCTGTTTTTT; CDR3: CASSPRNTFGELFF
D: .; J: TRBJ1-4; V: TRBV28; size: few; DNA: TGTGCCAGCAGCCTTTTAAGCGAAAAACTGTTTTTT; CDR3: CASSLLSEKLFF
D: TRBD1; J: TRBJ2-3; V: TRBV25-1; size: few; DNA: TGTGCCAGTGGGGACAGGGGCCCTACAGATACGCAGTATTTT; CDR3: CASGDRGPTDTQYF
D: TRBD2; J: TRBJ2-5; V: TRBV5-1; size: .; DNA: TGCGCCAGCAGCTTGGGTAGCGGGGGGCCCCCCCAACAGACCCAGTACTTC; CDR3: CASSLGSGGPPQQTQYF
D: .; J: TRBJ1-4; V: TRBV9; size: few; DNA: TGTGCCAGCAGCGTAGCCACTAATGAAAAACTGTTTTTT; CDR3: CASSVATNEKLFF
D: TRBD2; J: TRBJ2-2; V: TRBV20-1; size: .; DNA: TGCAGTGCCGATGGAGCGGGGGCGAACACCGGGGAGCTGTTTTTT; CDR3: CSADGAGANTGELFF
D: .; J: TRBJ1-5; V: TRBV6-1; size: few; DNA: TGTGCCATCAAACTAAACAATCAGCCCCAGCATTTT; CDR3: CAIKLNNQPQHF
D: TRBD2; J: TRBJ2-5; V: TRBV5-1; size: .; DNA: TGCGCCAGCAGCGAAGCCTCTAGCGGGGGGGAAGAGACCCAGTACTTC; CDR3: CASSEASSGGEETQYF
D: .; J: TRBJ2-5; V: TRBV29-1; size: .; DNA: TGCAGCGGCGAGGGGCCGGAGACCCAGTACTTC; CDR3: CSGEGPETQYF
D: TRBD2; J: TRBJ2-1; V: TRBV5-1; size: few; DNA: TGCGCCAGCAGGGCACCTGTCAGCGGGGGCCGGAATGAGCAGTTCTTC; CDR3: CASRAPVSGGRNEQFF
D: .; J: TRBJ2-5; V: TRBV4-2; size: few; DNA: TGTGCCAGCAGCCAAGACCGGGGAGGAGGGGAGACCCAGTACTTC; CDR3: CASSQDRGGGETQYF
D: .; J: TRBJ1-5; V: TRBV20-1; size: .; DNA: TGCAGTGGGGCGGGGACGGATAATCAGCCCCAGCATTTT; CDR3: CSGAGTDNQPQHF
D: TRBD1; J: TRBJ1-2; V: TRBV24-1; size: .; DNA: TGTGCCACCAGTGATCCAACAGGGGTGCGTGGCTACACCTTC; CDR3: CATSDPTGVRGYTF
D: .; J: TRBJ1-5; V: TRBV9; size: .; DNA: TGTGCCAGCAGCGTAGGCGCGAGCAATCAGCCCCAGCATTTT; CDR3: CASSVGASNQPQHF
D: TRBD1; J: TRBJ2-1; V: TRBV7-9; size: many; DNA: TGTGCCAGCAGGGGGACAGGATACAATGAGCAGTTCTTC; CDR3: CASRGTGYNEQFF
D: .; J: TRBJ2-1; V: TRBV4-3; size: few; DNA: TGCGCCAGCAGCCAAGTAATATTCCGGGACAACTCCTACAATGAGCAGTTCTTC; CDR3: CASSQVIFRDNSYNEQFF
D: .; J: TRBJ2-7; V: TRBV5-1; size: .; DNA: TGCGCCAGCAGCCTGGGGGAGGGGGGATTGAGCTCCTACGAGCAGTACTTC; CDR3: CASSLGEGGLSSYEQYF
D: .; J: TRBJ2-3; V: TRBV7-2; size: many; DNA: TGTGCCAGCAGCCAGGACAGTCCCGCGGATACGCAGTATTTT; CDR3: CASSQDSPADTQYF
D: .; J: TRBJ1-2; V: TRBV3-1; size: .; DNA: TGTGCCAGCAGCCGCTCCCCGAGGGGCTATGGCTACACCTTC; CDR3: CASSRSPRGYGYTF
D: TRBD1; J: TRBJ2-4; V: TRBV4-1; size: .; DNA: TGCGCCAGCAGCCCCGGGACAGGGGCAAGAGCCAAAAACATTCAGTACTTC; CDR3: CASSPGTGARAKNIQYF
D: TRBD1; J: TRBJ2-5; V: TRBV2; size: few; DNA: TGTGCCAGCAGTGAAGCGCTTCGGACAGGGGGTGAGACCCAGTACTTC; CDR3: CASSEALRTGGETQYF
D: TRBD1; J: TRBJ2-7; V: TRBV4-1; size: few; DNA: TGCGCCAGCAGCCAAGTAGGGACAGCCTACGAGCAGTACTTC; CDR3: CASSQVGTAYEQYF
D: .; J: TRBJ1-1; V: TRBV7-9; size: .; DNA: TGTGCCAGCAGCTTAGGGGCAGCGAACACTGAAGCTTTCTTT; CDR3: CASSLGAANTEAFF
D: TRBD1; J: TRBJ2-1; V: TRBV6-5; size: .; DNA: TGTGCCAGCAGCCGACAGGGAAGGAACTACAATGAGCAGTTCTTC; CDR3: CASSRQGRNYNEQFF
D: .; J: TRBJ1-2; V: TRBV25-1; size: .; DNA: TGTGCCAGCAGTAAGGGAGGATATGCTGGCTACACCTTC; CDR3: CASSKGGYAGYTF
D: TRBD1; J: TRBJ2-2; V: TRBV20-1; size: .; DNA: TGCAGTGCTAGAGATAGGACAGGGGGACGTTCCGGGGAGCTGTTTTTT; CDR3: CSARDRTGGRSGELFF
D: TRBD1; J: TRBJ1-5; V: TRBV7-9; size: few; DNA: TGTGCCAGCAGCCCCCTGTTAGGACAGGGAAGCAATCAGCCCCAGCATTTT; CDR3: CASSPLLGQGSNQPQHF
D: .; J: TRBJ1-1; V: TRBV6-5; size: .; DNA: TGTGCCAGCAGTTACTCCTCCCAGGTGAACACTGAAGCTTTCTTT; CDR3: CASSYSSQVNTEAFF
D: TRBD2; J: TRBJ2-3; V: TRBV27; size: few; DNA: TGTGCCAGCAGTTCCCCCGGGGGGGTTACAGATACGCAGTATTTT; CDR3: CASSSPGGVTDTQYF
D: TRBD2; J: TRBJ2-1; V: TRBV11-1; size: few; DNA: TGTGCCAGCAGCGTAGGAAACCATTGGACTAGCGGGGCCCAAGAGCAGTTCTTC; CDR3: CASSVGNHWTSGAQEQFF
D: .; J: TRBJ1-6; V: TRBV4-3; size: .; DNA: TGCGCCAGCAGCCAAGGCTATAGCTCCTATAATTCACCCCTCCACTTT; CDR3: CASSQGYSSYNSPLHF
D: .; J: TRBJ2-3; V: TRBV20-1; size: few; DNA: TGCAGTGCTATGTTCTCCTCCGGAACAGATACGCAGTATTTT; CDR3: CSAMFSSGTDTQYF
D: TRBD2; J: TRBJ2-1; V: TRBV7-2; size: .; DNA: TGTGCCAGCAAAGGAGTTACTAGCGGGGGTGGTGAGCAGTTCTTC; CDR3: CASKGVTSGGGEQFF
D: .; J: TRBJ2-7; V: TRBV7-9; size: many; DNA: TGTGCCAGCAGCGCCGGGCCCCGGGACGAGCAGTACTTC; CDR3: CASSAGPRDEQYF
D: .; J: TRBJ1-4; V: TRBV5-1; size: .; DNA: TGCGCCAGCAGCTTGCCGGGTCTAGAGGAAAAACTGTTTTTT; CDR3: CASSLPGLEEKLFF
D: .; J: TRBJ1-2; V: TRBV6-2/TRBV6-3; size: few; DNA: TGTGCCAGCAGTTACTCAAGCAATGGCTACACCTTC; CDR3: CASSYSSNGYTF
D: .; J: TRBJ2-2; V: TRBV6-5; size: .; DNA: TGTGCCAGCAGTTACGGAAAAGGAGCCGGGGAGCTGTTTTTT; CDR3: CASSYGKGAGELFF